Presented here are 29 T cell receptor beta chains from one specimen sequenced in a study of CD8+CD57+ T cells in acquired aplastic anemia. Patients selected for sequencing had displayed CD8+CD57+ cell expansion by flow cytometry. TCR beta VDJ and CDR3 were profiled, and genomic DNA was the template. One entry per CDR3 protein, called by TCRdb with MiXCR from the reads. The sample holds some 160,000 distinct CDR3 sequences; around 48% are singletons and the top ten take more than 30%. The sequenced sample was sorted CD4+, CD8+, or CD8+CD57+ T cells (not recorded which) from PBMCs. These receptors came from a human donor with aplastic anemia.

This chain links TRBV2 with TRBJ1-1, with D unclear. The V end lost 5 bases, the J end lost 0 bases, and 13 bases lay between the germline ends. CDR1 is SNHLY and CDR2 is FYNNEI in the germline V gene. The CDR3 runs 15 residues. CDR3: CASSFSPNMNTEAFF. In DNA, the CDR3 is TGTGCCAGCAGTTTCTCCCCTAACATGAACACTGAAGCTTTCTTT.

This sequence joins TRBV20-1 and TRBJ2-7, with a tentative D call TRBD2 (6 bases). There are 13 residues in the CDR3. Germline values: CDR1 DFQATT, CDR2 SNEGSKA (reference sequence). CDR3 in amino acids: CSAPGDSFYEQYF. CDR3 sequence (DNA): TGCAGCGCACCCGGGGACTCCTTCTACGAGCAGTACTTC.

V and J are TRBV10-3 and TRBJ2-3; D might be TRBD2 (6 bases). The CDR3 consists of 12 residues. CDR1 ENHRY and CDR2 SYGVKD come from the germline V gene. V gave up 6 bases and J gave up 9 bases, with 13 bases separating them. The CDR3 DNA is TGTGCCATCAGCGAAACTAGCTTCACGCAGTATTTT. Translated, it gives CAISETSFTQYF.

With regard to this clonotype: Compared with germline, one end of the junction differs, possibly owing to a read error. The rearrangement joins TRBV11-2 to TRBJ2-1; D might be TRBD1 (5 bases). CDR3 length equals 16 residues. Germline CDR1 reads SGHAT; CDR2 reads FQNNGV. The chain's CDR3 is CASSLISKVQANERFF. The DNA of the CDR3 is TGTGCCAGCAGCTTAATTTCGAAGGTACAGGCCAATGAGCGGTTCTTC.

This clonotype has ten or more counts. The chain carries TRBV20-1 and TRBJ1-6; D call uncertain. This CDR3 has 13 amino acids. V was cut by 5 bases and J by 8 bases, with 13 bases left in between. Germline V gene lookup returns CDR1 DFQATT and CDR2 SNEGSKA (reference sequence). This CDR3 reads CSAASGKDSPLHF. CDR3 bases: TGCAGTGCTGCCTCCGGAAAAGATTCACCCCTCCACTTT.

This clonotype was detected many times. The gene calls are TRBV5-1 and TRBJ1-1; 11 nucleotides align to TRBD1. Germline CDR1 reads SGHRS; CDR2 reads YFSETQ. V was clipped by 5 bases and J by 4 bases; unmatched bases: 10. The CDR3 is 16 residues long. CDR3 residues: CASRTNPGTGGTEAFF. The CDR3 bases are TGCGCCAGCAGAACGAACCCCGGGACAGGGGGCACTGAAGCTTTCTTT.

This clonotype was seen many times. The chain links TRBV9 to TRBJ2-1; the D gene is possibly TRBD1 (5 bases). This CDR3 contains 14 residues. CDR1 is SGDLS and CDR2 is YYNGEE in the germline V gene. V lost 4 bases and J 6 bases, leaving 14 bases between the germline ends. CDR3 region: CASSPTSGFNEQFF. The CDR3 DNA reads TGTGCCAGCAGCCCAACCTCAGGGTTCAATGAGCAGTTCTTC. Complete variable domain (other parts from reference TRBV9 and TRBJ2-1): DSGVTQTPKHLITATGQRVTLRCSPRSGDLSVYWYQQSLDQGLQFLIQYYNGEERAKGNILERFSAQQFPDLHSELNLSSLELGDSALYFCASSPTSGFNEQFFGPGTRLTVL.

The chain combines TRBV6-1 with TRBJ1-5, with 8 bases lining up with TRBD1. The CDR3 has 15 amino acids. The trim removed 0 bases at V and 6 bases at J, leaving 4 bases unmatched. Germline V gene lookup returns CDR1 MNHNS and CDR2 SASEGT. The CDR3 protein is CASSEAPGGTQPQHF. CDR3 in DNA: TGTGCCAGCAGTGAAGCCCCAGGGGGCACTCAGCCCCAGCATTTT.

This clonotype was seen many times. The chain recombines TRBV10-1 with TRBJ2-7; D call uncertain. CDR1 WNHNN and CDR2 SYGVQD come from the germline V gene (reference sequence). The CDR3 consists of 14 residues. Deletions cut 0 bases from V and 6 bases from J, with 12 bases between. CDR3 amino acids: CASSESIEPLEQYF. Here the CDR3 DNA reads TGCGCCAGCAGTGAGTCAATTGAGCCCCTCGAGCAGTACTTC.

This clonotype was observed many times. The rearrangement uses TRBV11-2 and TRBJ2-7, with 10 bases lining up with TRBD2. The CDR3 consists of 16 residues. Germline V CDR1 and CDR2: SGHAT, FQNNGV. V lost 4 bases and J lost 4; bases outside the gene matches: 10. The CDR3 region has the DNA TGTGCCAGCAGCTCCCCGGAGCGGGAGGGCCTATACGAGCAGTACTTC. Translated, it gives CASSSPEREGLYEQYF.

In this sample, this clonotype turned up many times. The chain has TRBV19 and TRBJ2-2; 8 positions match TRBD2. Unmatched junction bases numbered 6, after V lost 4 bases and J lost 2 bases. CDR3 length: 16 amino acids. Germline values: CDR1 LNHDA, CDR2 SQIVND (reference sequence). This chain's CDR3 is CASSNYREGNTGELFF. CDR3 sequence (DNA): TGTGCCAGTAGTAACTACCGGGAGGGCAACACCGGGGAGCTGTTTTTT.

This clonotype was recorded at least ten times. The V and J genes are TRBV4-1 and TRBJ1-1; D is possibly TRBD1 (5 bases). Germline V gene sequence: CDR1 MGHRA, CDR2 YSYEKL. V lost 0 bases and J lost 12, with 14 bases in between. The CDR3 has 13 residues. CDR3 sequence reads: CASSQDRAISTFF. In nucleotides, the CDR3 is TGCGCCAGCAGCCAAGACAGGGCGATTTCGACTTTCTTT.

This clonotype showed up many times. A read error is possible here, since a much larger clone lies one base away. The genes are TRBV10-3 and TRBJ1-3; D gene unclear. Germline V lookup: CDR1 ENHRY, CDR2 SYGVKD. The CDR3 runs to 15 residues. CDR3: CAISDVGLAGNTTYF. The DNA of the CDR3 is TGTGCCATCAGTGACGTTGGGCTAGCTGGAAACACCACATATTTT.

This clonotype was seen repeatedly, ten times or more. The chain joins TRBV5-1 to TRBJ1-2, with 10 bases matching TRBD1. CDR3 length equals 15 residues. Per the germline V gene, CDR1 is SGHRS and CDR2 is YFSETQ. The J segment lost 3 bases and the V segment lost 0 bases, leaving 2 bases of the junction unmatched. CDR3 loop: CASSLVGTGDYGYTF. CDR3 in DNA: TGCGCCAGCAGCTTGGTTGGGACAGGGGACTATGGCTACACCTTC.

This clonotype was picked up many times. This chain's CDR3 is CASSEDLSNQPQHF. Written as DNA, the CDR3 is TGTGCCAGCAGTGAGGATCTAAGCAATCAGCCCCAGCATTTT. The chain employs TRBV25-1 and TRBJ1-5; D unclear. V shed 3 bases and J shed 1 base, with 7 bases lying between them. The germline CDR1 and CDR2 sequences are MGHDK and SYGVNS. The CDR3 has 14 amino acids.

This clonotype came up many times. The rearrangement links TRBV11-3 to TRBJ2-7; D unclear. This CDR3 is built from 13 residues. Trimming left V 1 base short and J 3 bases short, with 7 bases between. The germline V gene has CDR1 SGHNT and CDR2 YENEEA. The CDR3 sequence: CASSLGASYEQYF. In DNA form, the CDR3 reads TGTGCCAGCAGCTTAGGAGCCAGCTACGAGCAGTACTTC.

This clonotype was picked up many times. The chain uses TRBV6-5 and TRBJ2-5; 7 bases are a match to TRBD1. The length of the CDR3 is 12 residues. The J segment lost 5 bases and the V segment lost 5 bases, leaving 2 bases of the junction unmatched. From germline, CDR1 is MNHEY and CDR2 SVGAGI. Here the CDR3 DNA reads TGTGCCAGCAGTGACAGGGAGGAGACCCAGTACTTC. The encoded protein is CASSDREETQYF.

The chain recombines TRBV7-9 with TRBJ2-5, with 8 nucleotides matching TRBD2. This CDR3 region has 16 residues. Germline V gene sequence: CDR1 SEHNR, CDR2 FQNEAQ (reference sequence). J gave up 2 bases and V 5 bases, and 10 bases lay outside the gene matches. CDR3 sequence (DNA): TGTGCCAGCAGCGGGCTTGTGCGGGGGGTACAAGAGACCCAGTACTTC. Translation gives CASSGLVRGVQETQYF. Full variable domain (remainder filled in from reference TRBV7-9 and TRBJ2-5): DTGVSQNPRHKITKRGQNVTFRCDPISEHNRLYWYRQTLGQGPEFLTYFQNEAQLEKSRLLSDRFSAERPKGSFSTLEIQRTEQGDSAMYLCASSGLVRGVQETQYFGPGTRLLVL.

There are many counts of this clonotype. The rearrangement uses TRBV4-1 and TRBJ2-7; a possible D gene is TRBD1 (5 bases). The CDR3 covers 14 residues. Germline V gives CDR1 MGHRA, CDR2 YSYEKL. With 4 bases removed from V and 5 bases from J, the gap between germline ends came to 15 bases. CDR3 sequence (DNA): TGCGCCAGCAGCCCACTCACAGGTTTGGACGAGCAGTACTTC. Its protein product is CASSPLTGLDEQYF.

This clonotype was observed once. The chain uses TRBV20-1 and TRBJ1-2; weak D call: TRBD1 (5 bases). The V gene's germline CDR1 is DFQATT and CDR2 SNEGSKA (reference sequence). The CDR3 sequence is 13 residues long. V gave up 5 bases and J gave up 0 bases, with 10 bases separating them. The chain's CDR3 is CSAPETANYGYTF. CDR3 nucleotide sequence: TGCAGTGCTCCGGAGACAGCTAACTATGGCTACACCTTC.

The table lists this clonotype with a few counts. This sequence may be a read error, since a much larger clone differs from it by one base. V and J are TRBV7-9 and TRBJ2-3, with 8 bases that match TRBD2. The length of the CDR3 is 14 residues. J gave up 5 bases and V 7 bases, and 8 bases lay outside the gene matches. Germline-derived CDR1 and CDR2 are SEHNR and FQNEAQ (reference sequence). This CDR3 is CASNFTGGGDTQYF. As DNA, the CDR3 is TGTGCCAGCAACTTTACGGGGGGGGGAGATACGCAGTATTTT.

Notes on this clonotype: A much more abundant neighbour one base away suggests this may be a read error. The V call is TRBV10-3, the J call TRBJ1-2; no firm D call. Germline V gene lookup returns CDR1 ENHRY and CDR2 SYGVKD. The germline V and J ends were trimmed by 3 bases and 2 bases, with 7 bases remaining between them. This CDR3 comprises 13 residues. Written as DNA, the CDR3 is TGTGCCATCAGTGACCTTCCAAACTATGGCTACACCTTC. Protein: CAISDLPNYGYTF.

The sample holds one count of this clonotype. This rearrangement joins TRBV2 to TRBJ1-5; tentative D call: TRBD1 (6 bases). V shed 8 bases and J shed 1 base, with 9 bases lying between them. CDR3 length: 13 amino acids. CDR1 is SNHLY and CDR2 is FYNNEI in the germline V gene. CDR3 DNA: TGTGCCAGCTCTGACAGGAGCAATCAGCCCCAGCATTTT. Amino acid sequence: CASSDRSNQPQHF.

This clonotype appeared many times. This chain joins TRBV14 and TRBJ2-2, with 7 bases fitting TRBD1. Germline lookup yields CDR1 SGHDN and CDR2 FVKESK. The CDR3 runs to 16 residues. The ends lost 4 bases at V and 0 bases at J; junction bases unmatched: 5. The DNA for the CDR3 is TGTGCCAGCAGCCTACAGGGGTCGACGAACACCGGGGAGCTGTTTTTT. Translated, it gives CASSLQGSTNTGELFF.

This clonotype was seen more than once but under ten times. The rearrangement joins TRBV24-1 to TRBJ1-1; 7 bases line up with TRBD1. The ends lost 2 bases at V and 13 bases at J; junction bases unmatched: 6. The CDR3 totals 12 residues. Per germline, CDR1 KGHDR and CDR2 SFDVKD. CDR3 protein: CATSDYRGGFFF. In nucleotides, the CDR3 is TGTGCCACCAGTGATTACAGGGGAGGGTTTTTCTTT.

The V and J genes are TRBV10-3 and TRBJ1-4; the D is unclear. The CDR3 is 13 amino acids. Germline CDR1 reads ENHRY; CDR2 reads SYGVKD. Trimming pared 4 bases from V and 3 bases from J, leaving 6 bases between. CDR3: CAISGQSNEKLFF. For the CDR3, the DNA is TGTGCCATCAGTGGCCAGTCTAATGAAAAACTGTTTTTT.

The chain has TRBV7-3 and TRBJ2-7, with a weak D call TRBD1 (5 bases). The V gene lost 0 bases and the J gene lost 4 bases, with 10 bases spanning the gap. This CDR3 comprises 14 residues. The germline gives CDR1 SGHTA, CDR2 FQGTGA. As DNA, the CDR3 is TGTGCCAGCAGCTTAACAGGGGCCATTTACGAGCAGTACTTC. Protein sequence: CASSLTGAIYEQYF.

This clonotype came up many times. The V call is TRBV4-1, the J call TRBJ2-7, with TRBD2 identical over 11 bases. The CDR3 is 17 amino acids. Germline V gives CDR1 MGHRA, CDR2 YSYEKL. With V trimmed by 0 bases and J by 0 bases, 4 bases remained unmatched. The CDR3 reads CASSQEGTSGLSYEQYF. The CDR3 DNA follows: TGCGCCAGCAGCCAAGAGGGGACTAGCGGCCTCTCCTACGAGCAGTACTTC.

V gene TRBV11-2 combines with J gene TRBJ2-2; 11 bases agree with TRBD2. The V segment lost 2 bases and the J segment 5 bases; nucleotides outside the gene matches: 10. Germline CDR1 SGHAT, CDR2 FQNNGV. This CDR3 is built from 18 residues. The CDR3 is CASSLSPLLAGDTGELFF. CDR3 DNA sequence: TGTGCCAGCAGCTTATCACCCCTACTAGCGGGAGATACCGGGGAGCTGTTTTTT.